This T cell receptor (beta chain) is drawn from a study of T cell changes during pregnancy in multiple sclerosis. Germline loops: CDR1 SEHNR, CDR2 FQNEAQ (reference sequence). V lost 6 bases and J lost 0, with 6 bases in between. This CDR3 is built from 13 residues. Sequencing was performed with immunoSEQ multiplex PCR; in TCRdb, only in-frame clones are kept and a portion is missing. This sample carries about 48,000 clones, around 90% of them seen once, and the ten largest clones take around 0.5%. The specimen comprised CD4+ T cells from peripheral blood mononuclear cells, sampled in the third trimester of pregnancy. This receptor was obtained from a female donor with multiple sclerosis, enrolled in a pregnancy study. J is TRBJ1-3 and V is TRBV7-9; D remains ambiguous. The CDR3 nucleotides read TGTGCCAGCAGGGAGCGCTCTGGAAACACCATATATTTT. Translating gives CASRERSGNTIYF.